This T cell receptor beta chain was recorded in a study of control samples from healthy donors and cancer patients. With 5 bases clipped from V and 3 bases from J, the junction kept 10 bases outside the gene matches. Germline lookup yields CDR1 SGHRS and CDR2 YFSETQ. The CDR3 contains 15 residues. Sequencing used immunoSEQ multiplex PCR; TCRdb keeps in-frame clones, though not all of them. The table lists approximately 140,000 clones, approximately 93% of them singletons, with under 7% in the top ten. The sample consisted of blood. The TCR sequence derives from a man aged 18 to 29 in good health. The genes are TRBV5-1 and TRBJ2-7; 8 bases are a match to TRBD1. In DNA form, the CDR3 reads TGCGCCAGCAGTCCCCAGGGACAGGCCGTCTACGAGCAGTACTTC. Its protein product is CASSPQGQAVYEQYF.